The sequence of this T cell receptor (beta chain) was determined in a study of blood T cell repertoires in COVID-19. Profiling relied on immunoSEQ multiplex PCR, and the TCRdb table lists in-frame clones only, not all of them. The top ten hold less than 5.5% of the sample, which has about 320,000 clones, roughly 88% seen once. The germline V gene encodes CDR1 MNHEY and CDR2 SMNVEV (reference sequence). The CDR3 loop spans 14 amino acids. Trimming took 2 bases from V and 2 from J, leaving 4 bases between them. The gene calls are TRBV27 and TRBJ2-6; D is undetermined. The sample comprised PBMCs or T cells enriched from blood (not recorded which). The sequence was collected from a man aged 30-40 years who had recovered from COVID-19. CDR3 protein: CASSLLAGANVLTF. The CDR3, as DNA: TGTGCCAGCAGTTTACTAGCTGGGGCCAACGTCCTGACTTTC.